These 18 T cell receptor beta chains originate from one sample sequenced in a study of blood T cells in healthy people across ages (dated by TCRdb to between 2015 and 2016). Receptor libraries were prepared by 5' RACE. Sequencing was performed on an Illumina HiSeq 2500. A second PCR of roughly 6 to 12 cycles was performed with a sample-barcoded 5' primer and a J-beta primer mix. The public reads were reanalyzed by TCRdb: fastp trimming at Q25, MiXCR alignment, in-frame beta chains only. Each CDR3 protein gets just one entry, which takes the most common genes and DNA from the rows behind it. This sample lists 550,000 to 800,000 distinct CDR3 sequences; under 25% were detected once. The ten largest clones capture 3.6% of the sample. Sequenced: blood. The receptor source for this set is a man aged 65 to 79 in good health.

This clonotype has just a few counts. The rearrangement joins TRBV27 to TRBJ2-5; tentative D call: TRBD1 (6 bases). The J call may be mistaken, given a closer DNA end match to TRBJ2-7. The CDR3 length is 13 residues. Germline V lookup: CDR1 MNHEY, CDR2 SMNVEV (reference sequence). CDR3 sequence reads: CASSSWDTYEQYF. CDR3 in DNA: TGTGCCAGCAGTTCGTGGGACACCTACGAGCAGTACTTC.

Ten or more counts support this clonotype. The chain has TRBV4-1 and TRBJ2-1; the match to TRBD2 covers 13 bases. The trim removed 5 bases at V and 3 bases at J, leaving 4 bases unmatched. Germline CDR1 is MGHRA and CDR2 is YSYEKL. The CDR3 spans 16 residues. The CDR3 loop reads CASSLTSGRNYNEQFF. The CDR3 nucleotides are TGCGCCAGCAGCTTGACTAGCGGGAGGAACTACAATGAGCAGTTCTTC.

This rearrangement joins TRBV15 to TRBJ1-4; TRBD1 is a possible D gene (5 bases). The ends were cut back, 5 bases at V and 4 bases at J, with 8 bases in the middle. This CDR3 region has 13 residues. Germline V CDR1 and CDR2: LNHNV, YYDKDF (reference sequence). CDR3: CATSAGGNEKLFF. CDR3 DNA: TGTGCCACCAGCGCCGGGGGTAATGAAAAACTGTTTTTT.

Only a few counts were recorded for this clonotype. The rearrangement links TRBV5-4 to TRBJ2-1, with D possibly TRBD2 on 5 matching bases. The germline gives CDR1 SGHNT, CDR2 YYREEE (reference sequence). This CDR3 has 16 amino acids. Trimming removed 0 bases from V and 0 bases from J, with 10 bases in between. The CDR3 spells CASSLDVASSYNEQFF. Written as DNA, the CDR3 is TGTGCCAGCAGCTTGGATGTAGCGAGCTCCTACAATGAGCAGTTCTTC.

This clonotype was seen at least ten times. The chain has TRBV3-1 and TRBJ2-1; 9 bases are shared with TRBD1. The V gene's germline CDR1 is LGHDT and CDR2 YNNKEL (reference sequence). After removal of 4 bases from V and 5 bases from J, the junction contained 3 bases not matched to a gene. The CDR3 is 14 residues long. The CDR3 region is CASSLTGGDNEQFF. The CDR3, as DNA: TGTGCCAGCAGCCTGACAGGGGGGGACAATGAGCAGTTCTTC.

This clonotype was observed a handful of times. V gene TRBV28 combines with J gene TRBJ2-5; D ambiguous. With 4 bases removed from V and 4 bases from J, the gap between germline ends came to 13 bases. This CDR3 contains 14 residues. From germline, CDR1 is MDHEN and CDR2 SYDVKM. The CDR3 DNA reads TGTGCCAGCAGTTCCCAGGATCTTGTAGAGACCCAGTACTTC. Translating it yields CASSSQDLVETQYF.

The V call is TRBV7-8, the J call TRBJ1-1; 10 positions agree with TRBD1. Germline V gene lookup returns CDR1 SGHVS and CDR2 FQNEAQ. The CDR3 sequence is 15 residues long. Trimming took 6 bases from V and 7 from J; bases not matched to a gene: 11. DNA for the CDR3: TGTGCCAGCAGACCCGGGACAGGGGACCGGCATGAAGCTTTCTTT. Translated: CASRPGTGDRHEAFF.

Only a few counts were recorded for this clonotype. This chain joins TRBV20-1 and TRBJ1-1; D gene unclear. There are 19 residues in the CDR3. Germline V gene data show CDR1 as DFQATT and CDR2 as SNEGSKA (reference sequence). V lost 0 bases and J 1 base, leaving 24 bases between the germline ends. The CDR3 sequence: CSARDRIYPGTVENTEAFF. CDR3 bases: TGCAGTGCTAGAGATAGAATTTATCCGGGAACGGTGGAGAACACTGAAGCTTTCTTT.

The V gene is TRBV20-1, the J gene TRBJ2-7; D is perhaps TRBD2 (7 bases). The germline V and J ends were trimmed by 5 bases and 2 bases, with 19 bases remaining between them. The CDR3 has 15 residues. Germline-derived CDR1 and CDR2 are DFQATT and SNEGSKA (reference sequence). The CDR3 DNA is TGCAGTGCTTCCCCTTTGCGGGGGCAGGCCTACGAGCAGTACTTC. Residues: CSASPLRGQAYEQYF.

The genes are TRBV2 and TRBJ2-5; no clear D gene. Trimming took off 7 bases at V and 2 bases at J, with 11 bases between the two ends. CDR1 and CDR2 from the germline V gene are SNHLY and FYNNEI. There are 13 residues in the CDR3. The CDR3 bases are TGTGCCAGCAATGGCGTTGGACAAGAGACCCAGTACTTC. It yields the protein CASNGVGQETQYF.

J is TRBJ2-2 and V is TRBV25-1; 7 bases are a match to TRBD2. Per the germline V gene, CDR1 is MGHDK and CDR2 is SYGVNS. With V trimmed by 5 bases and J by 4 bases, 10 bases remained unmatched. The CDR3 covers 16 residues. The CDR3 spells CASSPSGREGTGELFF. The CDR3 nucleotides are TGTGCCAGCAGTCCCTCGGGCAGGGAGGGCACCGGGGAGCTGTTTTTT.

The chain is built from TRBV7-8 and TRBJ1-5; D is unclear. From germline, CDR1 is SGHVS and CDR2 FQNEAQ. The V gene lost 1 base and the J gene lost 0 bases, with 4 bases spanning the gap. The CDR3 length is 14 residues. CDR3 nucleotides: TGTGCCAGCAGCTTAGAATATAGCAATCAGCCCCAGCATTTT. Translation: CASSLEYSNQPQHF.

The V gene is TRBV27, the J gene TRBJ2-5, with 7 bases lining up with TRBD2. V was clipped by 7 bases and J by 4 bases; unmatched bases: 6. Looked up from germline, CDR1 is MNHEY and CDR2 is SMNVEV (reference sequence). The CDR3 contains 13 residues. The CDR3 nucleotides read TGTGCCAGCACTCACGGACTAGGAGAGACCCAGTACTTC. It yields the protein CASTHGLGETQYF.

The rearrangement joins TRBV27 to TRBJ2-7, with 14 nucleotides matching TRBD2. With V trimmed by 6 bases and J by 3 bases, 4 bases remained unmatched. CDR1 and CDR2 from the germline V gene are MNHEY and SMNVEV (reference sequence). The length of the CDR3 is 15 residues. CDR3 protein: CASRRTSGGFYEQYF. The CDR3, as DNA: TGTGCCAGCAGAAGGACTAGCGGGGGGTTCTACGAGCAGTACTTC.

This clonotype turned up a few times. This chain uses TRBV2 with TRBJ1-3; D ambiguous. The CDR3 spans 15 residues. Germline loops: CDR1 SNHLY, CDR2 FYNNEI. V was shortened by 5 bases and J by 0 bases, with 11 bases between the two germline ends. The CDR3 here is CASSPDARSGNTIYF. DNA for the CDR3: TGTGCCAGCAGTCCAGACGCCCGCTCTGGAAACACCATATATTTT.

The chain combines TRBV11-2 with TRBJ2-5; no definite D call. This CDR3 is 13 amino acids long. Between the trimmed V and J ends, which lost 6 bases and 0 bases, there was a span of 8 bases. Germline V gene lookup returns CDR1 SGHAT and CDR2 FQNNGV. The DNA for the CDR3 is TGTGCCAGCAGATCTGGGAACCAAGAGACCCAGTACTTC. Translation: CASRSGNQETQYF.

The chain joins TRBV28 to TRBJ2-5, with TRBD2 matching 8 bases. Germline V gene sequence: CDR1 MDHEN, CDR2 SYDVKM. V dropped 5 bases and J dropped 6; count of bases not matched to a gene: 5. The CDR3 has 13 residues. The CDR3 DNA is TGTGCCAGCAGTAGACTAGCGATACAGACCCAGTACTTC. Its protein is CASSRLAIQTQYF.

The rearrangement joins TRBV3-1 to TRBJ2-3; D remains ambiguous. Germline CDR1 reads LGHDT; CDR2 reads YNNKEL (reference sequence). This CDR3 has 16 amino acids. V was shortened by 4 bases and J by 1 base, with 15 bases between the two germline ends. The CDR3 loop reads CASSPFATSGTDTQYF. The CDR3, as DNA: TGTGCCAGCAGCCCCTTCGCTACGTCGGGCACAGATACGCAGTATTTT.